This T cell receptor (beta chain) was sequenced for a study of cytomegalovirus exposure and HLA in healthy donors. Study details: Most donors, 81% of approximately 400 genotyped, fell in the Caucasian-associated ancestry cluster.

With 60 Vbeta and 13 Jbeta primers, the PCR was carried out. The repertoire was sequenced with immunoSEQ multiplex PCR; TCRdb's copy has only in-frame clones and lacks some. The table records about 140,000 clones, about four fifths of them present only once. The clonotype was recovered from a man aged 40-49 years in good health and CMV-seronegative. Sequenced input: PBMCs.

In DNA form, the CDR3 reads TGTGCCAGCTCACCACAAATTCTTCAGGCAGATACGCAGTATTTT. It encodes CASSPQILQADTQYF. The V call is TRBV18, the J call TRBJ2-3; D remains ambiguous. CDR1 is KGHSH, CDR2 LQKENI, per germline. The CDR3 runs 15 residues. V was shortened by 1 base and J by 4 bases, with 12 bases between the two germline ends.